A selection of T cell receptor beta chains follows, all from one sample in a study of blood T cell repertoires in COVID-19. Assay used: immunoSEQ multiplex PCR; TCRdb lists only in-frame clones, some missing. The data hold about 290,000 clones, with roughly 85% observed a single time. The sequencing input was peripheral blood. These receptors were taken from a woman in her twenties or thirties with active or convalescent COVID-19. CDR3s include the opening cysteine and the closing phenylalanine or tryptophan. A D gene is named only where the DNA matches it firmly. Expanded clones are given a class, and other clones once, few, many or no size at all.

clone_size	cdr3_length	d_call	v_call	j_call	cdr3_aa	cdr3_nt
.	16	TRBD2	TRBV3-1/TRBV3-2	TRBJ2-1	CASSLTGTSAYNEQFF	TGTGCCAGCAGCCTTACCGGGACTAGCGCTTACAATGAGCAGTTCTTC
once	16	TRBD1	TRBV6-5	TRBJ1-6	CASSYAGTGRNSPLHF	TGTGCCAGCAGTTACGCCGGGACAGGTAGAAATTCACCCCTCCACTTT
.	15	TRBD2	TRBV2	TRBJ2-5	CASTASGGAAETQYF	TGTGCCAGCACGGCTAGCGGGGGGGCCGCAGAGACCCAGTACTTC
.	15	.	TRBV27	TRBJ1-2	CASKKLDRTIYGYTF	TGTGCCAGCAAAAAGCTAGACAGGACAATTTATGGCTACACCTTC
.	14	.	TRBV28	TRBJ1-6	CASSLPGRDSPLHF	TGTGCCAGCAGTTTGCCAGGGCGAGATTCACCCCTCCACTTT
.	13	.	TRBV19	TRBJ2-7	CASSIDGGYEQYF	TGTGCCAGTAGTATAGACGGAGGGTACGAGCAGTACTTC
.	18	TRBD2	TRBV9	TRBJ2-3	CASSVTRLSAGFTDTQYF	TGTGCCAGCAGCGTCACCCGTCTGTCAGCGGGGTTCACAGATACGCAGTATTTT
.	15	.	TRBV4-1	TRBJ2-3	CASSQVPFTTDTQYF	TGCGCCAGCAGCCAAGTACCCTTCACAACAGATACGCAGTATTTT
.	17	TRBD1	TRBV19	TRBJ1-5	CASSGTGGPYSNQPQHF	TGTGCCAGCTCCGGGACAGGGGGACCTTATAGCAATCAGCCCCAGCATTTT
.	14	TRBD1	TRBV7-9	TRBJ1-5	CASSPDRGGQPQHF	TGTGCCAGCAGCCCAGACAGGGGAGGGCAGCCCCAGCATTTT
.	15	.	TRBV19	TRBJ1-3	CASTRDSPSGNTIYF	TGTGCCAGTACGCGCGACAGCCCCTCTGGAAACACCATATATTTT
.	13	.	TRBV6-1	TRBJ1-2	CASSDTRNYGYTF	TGTGCCAGCAGTGATACACGAAACTATGGCTACACCTTC
.	14	TRBD1	TRBV27	TRBJ1-6	CASSFDRGYSPLHF	TGTGCCAGCAGCTTCGACAGGGGTTATTCACCCCTCCACTTT
.	19	.	TRBV21-1	TRBJ1-6	CASSRYTPGQGSYNSPLHF	TGTGCCAGCAGCAGGTATACCCCGGGACAGGGATCCTATAATTCACCCCTCCACTTT
.	15	.	TRBV6-2/TRBV6-3	TRBJ2-3	CASSYLGHGTDTQYF	TGTGCCAGCAGTTACCTAGGACACGGCACAGATACGCAGTATTTT
.	14	.	TRBV9	TRBJ2-3	CASSETGTTDTQYF	TGTGCCAGCAGCGAGACAGGAACCACAGATACGCAGTATTTT
.	20	.	TRBV27	TRBJ2-3	CASSPGAGSVVAAGTDTQYF	TGTGCCAGCAGTCCAGGAGCAGGGTCAGTAGTAGCCGCGGGCACAGATACGCAGTATTTT
once	18	TRBD1	TRBV3-1/TRBV3-2	TRBJ1-2	CASSQRNLGQGDNYGYTF	TGTGCCAGCAGCCAGAGAAACCTTGGACAGGGTGATAACTATGGCTACACCTTC
.	12	.	TRBV7-9	TRBJ1-2	CASSDGSSPATF	TGTGCCAGCAGCGATGGGAGTTCTCCGGCCACCTTC
.	16	TRBD1	TRBV10-3	TRBJ1-3	CAISESGGNSGNTIYF	TGTGCCATCAGTGAATCAGGGGGCAACTCTGGAAACACCATATATTTT
.	18	.	TRBV19	TRBJ1-1	CASSMRVEGPLACIEAFF	TGTGCCAGTAGTATGAGGGTGGAGGGGCCTCTAGCTTGTATCGAAGCTTTCTTT
.	15	TRBD1	TRBV24-1	TRBJ1-4	CATSAGTGGGEKLFF	TGTGCCACCAGTGCGGGAACAGGGGGAGGTGAAAAACTGTTTTTT
.	16	TRBD2	TRBV14	TRBJ2-5	CASSQARAGFGETQYF	TGTGCCAGCAGCCAGGCCCGAGCGGGGTTCGGGGAGACCCAGTACTTC
many	16	.	TRBV4-1	TRBJ1-5	CASSQATAMTSQPQHF	TGCGCCAGCAGCCAAGCCACAGCCATGACGAGTCAGCCCCAGCATTTT
once	15	.	TRBV19	TRBJ2-2	CASKRGIMYTGELFF	TGTGCCAGCAAAAGGGGGATTATGTATACCGGGGAGCTGTTTTTT
.	15	.	TRBV29-1	TRBJ2-6	CSVGGPGVGANVLTF	TGCAGCGTAGGGGGCCCGGGAGTTGGGGCCAACGTCCTGACTTTC
.	15	.	TRBV21-1	TRBJ1-2	CASSTMTGGEGGYTF	TGTGCCAGCAGCACCATGACAGGGGGCGAAGGAGGCTACACCTTC
.	15	TRBD2	TRBV9	TRBJ2-7	CASSVGGTSLYEQYF	TGTGCCAGCAGCGTAGGTGGGACTAGCCTCTACGAGCAGTACTTC
.	17	.	TRBV6-2/TRBV6-3	TRBJ2-3	CASSYTLYGGGTDTQYF	TGTGCCAGCAGTTACACTCTCTACGGGGGAGGCACAGATACGCAGTATTTT
.	14	.	TRBV5-5	TRBJ1-3	CASSLSIGGNTIYF	TGTGCCAGCAGCTTGTCCATCGGGGGAAACACCATATATTTT